This T cell receptor (beta chain) was found in a study of cytomegalovirus exposure and HLA in healthy donors (dated by TCRdb to about 2017). Study-wide context: An earlier analysis of 550 to 700 of the donors reported approximately 300 Gb of sequence data and 117 million unique TCR beta sequences from about 179 million T cells. A later analysis re-analyzed previously published TCR beta repertoires from 666 donors and added high-resolution HLA genotyping to study TCR occurrence patterns. HLA typing covered class I and class II loci at four-digit resolution. To decide whether each TCR beta V gene segment behaved as functional or pseudogenic, an earlier analysis of some 540 of the donors relied on high-throughput TCR beta sequencing. To predict cytomegalovirus infection status, the study combined high-throughput TCR immunosequencing, statistical association of individual TCRs with disease status, and machine learning. Among 300 to 500 genotyped donors of the cohort, an average of about 220,000 unique TCR beta nucleotide sequences was sequenced per donor, of which roughly 17% were non-productive. Four or five DR-DQ haplotypes were handled as single units for association and clustering, since linkage in the cohort was strong. A later genetic analysis used genome-wide SNP genotypes for about three fifths of the 666 donors, treating that subset as a discovery cohort. The aim of the study was to test whether cataloging public T cell receptors could identify signatures of past pathogen exposure. In addition to the first cohort of approximately 650 subjects, a separate validation cohort of 120 different subjects was used. Donor age, sex, ethnicity and CMV serostatus were collected together with the repertoire data. An early release that covered around 590 HLA-typed donors contained about 300 gigabases of sequencing data and tens of millions of unique TCR sequences. The later analysis used no new phenotypic data to find candidate immune exposures, relying instead on TCR beta sequences and their occurrence across donors. Among the roughly 400 genotyped donors, approximately 76% belonged to the genetic ancestry cluster associated with self-reported Caucasian donors. Typing coverage varied by locus: about 620-630 donors for A, B, C, DRB1 and DQB1; under 550 for DQA1; about 600 for DPA1; fewer than 480 for DPB1. All discovery cohort repertoires had been generated using a single sequencing platform. Using immunosequencing, the study profiled T cell repertoires from around 670 subjects and related those repertoires to cytomegalovirus serostatus. Beyond this particular receptor, the publication reports: Specific HLA alleles were associated with 15,000 to 20,000 TCR beta sequences at a false discovery rate of 0.05 in a later analysis. The presence/absence analyses assumed that sequencing depth was roughly uniform across donors, and that assumption may not be true. A further reported finding was that TCR beta sequences accurately predicted the HLA-A and HLA-B alleles for most subjects in the first cohort. A cluster of highly shared sequence variants was judged likely to be a technical artifact of the sequencing pipeline. A total of fewer than 200 TCR beta chains were listed by the study as associated with cytomegalovirus. The authors suggested that the approach could potentially be generalized to other disease states and immunological phenotypes. A later analysis found that HLA-associated TCR beta chains were more clonally expanded and had lower generation probabilities than equally common non-associated chains. When HLA alleles, especially DR and DQ, strongly co-occurred, TCR associations were difficult to assign to individual alleles. Because some donors lacked HLA typing at each locus, the association tests relied only on the typed subset. Most TCR sequences were observed very rarely across donors, whereas some public TCRs were present in many individuals. An earlier analysis of around 600 of the donors showed that most TCR beta V segments appeared in productive rearrangements either about 87% or about 30% of the time, which broadly matched IMGT annotations. The earlier analysis of approximately 540 of the donors excluded roughly 17 rarely observed V segments, including chromosome 9 orphons, because counts were too low. This cohort had only TCR beta chains sequenced, and the lack of alpha or paired-chain data limited which features could be detected. In vitro tests confirmed that three of the cytomegalovirus-associated TCR beta chains recognize cytomegalovirus antigens. Several of the top co-occurrence clusters appeared to be linked to parvovirus B19, influenza, CMV and Epstein-Barr virus, according to a later analysis. Some IMGT-functional V segments, including TRBV6-2 and TRBV6-3, could not be distinguished by the 87-base-pair reads and were therefore excluded. A later analysis found that TCR association rates varied across HLA loci, with DRB1 alleles showing the most associated TCRs and HLA-C alleles the fewest. Compared with the roughly 670-donor mean, donors in an Asian-associated ancestry cluster had fewer N-insertions in productive TCRs, according to a later genetic analysis. CMV serostatus was the only immune exposure information available for the cohort. An association between a missense DCLRE1C variant and V-gene and J-gene trimming of TCR beta chains was found in a later genetic analysis and replicated in an independent cohort. The classifier was reported to diagnose cytomegalovirus status with high specificity and sensitivity in both the original cohort and the validation cohort. Linkage disequilibrium might explain the correlated functional status among segregating V segments, but an unknown experimental factor could not be ruled out. A later analysis found that most CMV-associated TCR beta chains appeared HLA-restricted, with HLA associations seemingly driven largely by CMV exposure.

Library prep was done by the immunoSEQ multiplex PCR assay. For the multiplex PCR, a mixture combining 60 forward primers for TCR Vbeta segments and 13 reverse primers for TCR Jbeta segments was used. Amplification of the CDR3 region of rearranged TCR beta genes was performed with a multiplex PCR assay on genomic DNA. The amplified TCR beta libraries were sequenced on the Illumina HiSeq System as 87-base-pair reads. For the original study's pipeline: Across the 700 or so repertoires, a later analysis counted 80 million or so unique TCR beta chains, around 11 million of which were shared by at least two donors. Raw reads were error-corrected and collapsed into unique sequences with a nearest-neighbor algorithm that merged closely related sequences to remove PCR and sequencing errors. Alignment of CDR3 sequences to IMGT reference sequences was used to assign V, D and J gene segments. Each retained sequence needed at least a six-nucleotide match to both a V gene segment and a J gene segment. Rearrangements were classified as productive when the CDR3 lacked stop codons and remained in frame with V and J, and all other rearrangements were classified as non-productive. Following IMGT convention, CDR3 was defined as the stretch from the second conserved V-encoded cysteine up to the conserved J-encoded phenylalanine. Sequences without an unambiguous match to a single V gene segment were excluded from the earlier analysis of 450 to 650 of the donors. In an earlier analysis of almost 600 of the donors, a V segment was called functional when productive rearrangements were above 56.7%, and segregating when the standard deviation between donors exceeded 5%. A statistical classification framework was built to diagnose cytomegalovirus status from the catalog of TCR beta chain sequences. In a later analysis, TCR nucleotide sequences were compared against IMGT/GENE-DB human TR gene sequences so that V and J genes could be assigned. A later analysis assigned CDR3 sequences and most-parsimonious VDJ recombination scenarios with the TCRdist pipeline. A later analysis defined each TCR beta chain by its CDR3 amino acid sequence plus V-gene family, and excluded reads lacking a unique V-gene family. In a later analysis, approximately 640 highly shared, low-generation-probability nucleotide sequences were removed to address suspected cross-contamination and a sequencing artifact. In a later analysis, a clonal expansion index was calculated for each public chain from normalized within-repertoire ranks of inferred template counts. In a later analysis, generation probabilities were computed using a VDJ recombination model fitted to out-of-frame rearrangements, and the results were checked against IGoR. In a later analysis, hypergeometric tests were used to score TCR-TCR, TCR-HLA and TCR-CMV co-occurrence, with a repertoire-size bias correction applied to TCR pairs. In a later analysis, false discovery rates were estimated by permuting HLA or CMV assignments 20 times. A later analysis grouped co-occurring TCRs with DBSCAN, adding TCRdist sequence similarity when clustering within HLA-allele-positive subsets. Co-occurrence clustering excluded repertoires with fewer than 30,000 or more than 120,000 public chains, plus five with anomalous nucleotide sharing. TCRdb carries this immuneACCESS record with in-frame sequences only. Its versions omit some clonotypes, under half of them owing to an unresolved V gene in the studies checked, with the rest unexplained. V and J calls and clone size come straight from that table; D and trimming were deduced from the DNA. This sample is represented by about 110,000 clones; about 16% of them were singletons. The leading ten clones occupy 1.9% of the sample.

The cohort comprised 666 healthy bone marrow donors. At the time of sampling, every cohort member was nominally healthy, though immune exposures that went unrecorded were likely present. The donor was CMV seronegative and was included in the group of over 300 seronegative cohort members. A peripheral blood sample was provided by each donor, and peripheral blood mononuclear cells were used for TCR beta sequencing. The Qiagen DNeasy Blood Extraction Kit was used to extract genomic DNA from the blood cell samples. Spanning cysteine to phenylalanine, the CDR3 consists of 14 amino acids. Of the read, only the CDR3 DNA is kept; its 42 bases are in frame from base 1. CDR1 and CDR2, per the germline V gene, are MNHNS and SASEGT. The trim is 3 bases for V and 5 bases for J, with a gap of 13 bases between the germline ends. This clone was detected a few times. Which antigen it targets is not known. No base quality values were provided; no much bigger clone lies one nucleotide off.

Recombination connected TRBV6-1 to TRBJ1-1, with the identity of the D gene unclear. The source of this sequence is a woman between 18 and 30 years old in good health and CMV-seronegative. The material sequenced was PBMCs. This receptor carries the CDR3 CASSESTWLTEAFF. The DNA is as follows: TGTGCCAGCAGTGAGTCGACATGGTTAACTGAAGCTTTCTTT.